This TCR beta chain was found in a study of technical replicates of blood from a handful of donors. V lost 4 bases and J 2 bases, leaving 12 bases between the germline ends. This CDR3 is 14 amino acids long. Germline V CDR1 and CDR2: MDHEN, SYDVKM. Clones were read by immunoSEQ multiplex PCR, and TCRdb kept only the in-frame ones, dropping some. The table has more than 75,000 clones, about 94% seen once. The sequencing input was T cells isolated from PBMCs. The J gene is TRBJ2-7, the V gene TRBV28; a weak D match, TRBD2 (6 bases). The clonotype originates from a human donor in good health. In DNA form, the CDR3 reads TGTGCCAGCAGTTCGGGAGTTCTTCCCTACGAGCAGTACTTC. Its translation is CASSSGVLPYEQYF.